Listed below are T cell receptor beta chains from one sample, sequenced in a study of T-cell memory formation after mild COVID-19. TCRdb redid the calling of the 5' RACE reads with MiXCR, one entry per CDR3 protein. The table shows 180,000 or so distinct CDR3 sequences, with around 15% occurring only once. The sample comprised PBMCs or a T cell subset sorted from them (not recorded which). These receptors were taken from an adult woman who had mild COVID-19 (a few samples of this study predate the infection). Cell type and time point are not known. The CDR3 runs from the conserved cysteine through the conserved F or W. D genes are given only for firm matches. Size is omitted from some rows. Given values are once, few, many or a class for expanded clones.

d_call,j_call,cdr3_length,clone_size,v_call,cdr3_aa,cdr3_nt
-,TRBJ2-4,16,few,TRBV6-5,CASSGTGMVAKNIQYF,TGTGCCAGCAGTGGCACAGGGATGGTAGCCAAAAACATTCAGTACTTC
-,TRBJ2-5,15,-,TRBV30,CAWSLAGAAQETQYF,TGTGCCTGGAGTCTAGCTGGGGCCGCCCAAGAGACCCAGTACTTC
-,TRBJ2-7,11,-,TRBV20-1,CSARQVYEQYF,TGCAGTGCACGACAGGTATACGAGCAGTACTTC
TRBD2,TRBJ2-7,15,-,TRBV12-3/TRBV12-4,CASRAWEGGSYEQYF,TGTGCCAGCAGAGCTTGGGAGGGTGGGTCCTACGAGCAGTACTTC
TRBD1,TRBJ2-4,14,few,TRBV2,CASSLRGSLNIQYF,TGTGCCAGCAGTCTCAGGGGGAGCTTGAACATTCAGTACTTC
-,TRBJ2-1,16,-,TRBV7-8,CASSRLDSGFVYEQFF,TGTGCCAGCAGCCGCCTAGACAGTGGGTTCGTGTATGAGCAGTTCTTC
-,TRBJ2-7,17,-,TRBV5-1,CASSLSPTGVAAYEQYF,TGCGCCAGCAGCTTGTCCCCGACTGGGGTCGCTGCCTACGAGCAGTACTTC
-,TRBJ2-7,14,-,TRBV27,CASSLDRIPYEQYF,TGTGCCAGCAGTTTAGACAGGATTCCCTACGAGCAGTACTTC
-,TRBJ1-2,14,once,TRBV6-5,CASSYRHEGDGYTF,TGTGCCAGCAGTTACAGGCATGAGGGAGACGGCTACACCTTC
TRBD1,TRBJ2-1,15,few,TRBV6-2/TRBV6-3,CASRYDRGAYNEQFF,TGTGCCAGCAGGTACGACAGGGGGGCCTACAATGAGCAGTTCTTC
-,TRBJ2-3,14,few,TRBV7-7,CASSLEAFTDTQYF,TGTGCCAGCAGCTTAGAGGCCTTCACAGATACGCAGTATTTT
-,TRBJ2-7,13,-,TRBV15,CATSRGGSGEQYF,TGTGCCACCAGCAGAGGAGGCAGCGGAGAGCAGTACTTC
TRBD1,TRBJ2-5,16,-,TRBV5-1,CASSLGPTGSQETQYF,TGCGCCAGCAGCTTAGGCCCGACAGGGAGCCAAGAGACCCAGTACTTC
-,TRBJ1-1,13,-,TRBV10-3,CAISDQGSTEAFF,TGTGCCATCAGTGACCAGGGGTCCACTGAAGCTTTCTTT
TRBD1,TRBJ1-1,15,-,TRBV7-9,CASRREGQVNTEAFF,TGTGCCAGCAGGCGAGAAGGACAGGTTAACACTGAAGCTTTCTTT
TRBD2,TRBJ2-7,14,-,TRBV6-2/TRBV6-3,CASSDSGRRGEQYF,TGTGCCAGCAGTGACAGCGGGAGAAGAGGCGAGCAGTACTTC
-,TRBJ1-3,15,-,TRBV7-6,CASSLTVSPGNTIYF,TGTGCCAGCAGCTTAACCGTATCCCCGGGAAACACCATATATTTT
-,TRBJ1-3,14,-,TRBV5-1,CASSLGTPGDTIYF,TGCGCCAGCAGCTTGGGCACACCGGGCGACACCATATATTTT
-,TRBJ2-3,14,few,TRBV5-1,CASSPGEAGDTQYF,TGCGCCAGCAGTCCTGGCGAGGCTGGGGATACGCAGTATTTT
TRBD1,TRBJ1-2,16,-,TRBV4-2,CASSSQGASFNYGYTF,TGTGCCAGCAGCTCACAGGGGGCGTCGTTTAACTATGGCTACACCTTC
-,TRBJ2-7,16,few,TRBV4-1,CASSPLQERGTYEQYF,TGCGCCAGCAGCCCTCTACAGGAGAGGGGGACCTACGAGCAGTACTTC
TRBD1,TRBJ2-3,14,few,TRBV29-1,CSVSGTASTDTQYF,TGCAGCGTTTCCGGGACAGCGAGCACAGATACGCAGTATTTT
TRBD2,TRBJ2-5,14,many,TRBV4-3,CASSQRGGSETQYF,TGCGCCAGCAGCCAGAGAGGCGGGAGCGAGACCCAGTACTTC
TRBD1,TRBJ2-7,12,many,TRBV20-1,CSANDRGYEQYF,TGCAGTGCTAACGACAGGGGGTACGAGCAGTACTTC
-,TRBJ2-1,14,-,TRBV25-1,CASREGGFYNEQFF,TGTGCCAGCAGAGAGGGGGGATTCTACAATGAGCAGTTCTTC
-,TRBJ2-1,16,few,TRBV12-3/TRBV12-4,CASQSGQGGGHNEQFF,TGTGCCAGCCAAAGTGGTCAGGGGGGAGGCCACAATGAGCAGTTCTTC
-,TRBJ2-3,15,-,TRBV7-2,CASSPGGVYTDTQYF,TGTGCCAGCAGCCCAGGTGGGGTTTACACAGATACGCAGTATTTT
-,TRBJ2-1,13,few,TRBV20-1,CSASGSSYNEQFF,TGCAGTGCTAGCGGGAGCTCCTACAATGAGCAGTTCTTC
-,TRBJ2-1,14,few,TRBV20-1,CSARVAGGFNEQFF,TGCAGTGCTAGAGTTGCAGGGGGGTTCAATGAGCAGTTCTTC
-,TRBJ2-1,17,few,TRBV6-2/TRBV6-3,CASSFMGEVSSYNEQFF,TGTGCCAGCAGCTTCATGGGGGAGGTTAGCTCCTACAATGAGCAGTTCTTC
-,TRBJ2-2,14,few,TRBV12-3/TRBV12-4,CATQGRDSTGELFF,TGTGCCACCCAGGGGAGAGATTCGACCGGGGAGCTGTTTTTT
TRBD2,TRBJ2-1,17,-,TRBV27,CASSFRVTGLAKNEQFF,TGTGCCAGCAGTTTTAGAGTTACGGGACTAGCGAAGAATGAGCAGTTCTTC
-,TRBJ2-1,13,few,TRBV5-1,CASSLGPEDEQFF,TGCGCCAGCAGCCTCGGACCCGAGGATGAGCAGTTCTTC
-,TRBJ2-3,14,-,TRBV10-3,CAIRPRGRTDTQYF,TGTGCCATCAGGCCTCGGGGGCGCACAGATACGCAGTATTTT
-,TRBJ1-2,15,few,TRBV12-3/TRBV12-4,CASSSPSTGRYGYTF,TGTGCCAGCAGTTCCCCCTCAACAGGCCGTTATGGCTACACCTTC
-,TRBJ1-2,15,-,TRBV11-2,CASSPHRQTPVGYTF,TGTGCCAGCAGCCCCCACCGGCAAACACCTGTTGGCTACACCTTC
TRBD2,TRBJ2-3,18,few,TRBV7-3,CASSSGSSGAYTTDTQYF,TGTGCCAGCAGCTCGGGGAGTAGCGGGGCCTACACCACAGATACGCAGTATTTT
TRBD1,TRBJ2-7,14,-,TRBV27,CASKTGTGVYEQYF,TGTGCCAGCAAGACCGGGACAGGGGTCTACGAGCAGTACTTC
TRBD2,TRBJ2-2,18,-,TRBV9,CASSHHVPGLVDTGELFF,TGTGCCAGCAGCCACCACGTGCCGGGACTAGTGGACACCGGGGAGCTGTTTTTT
-,TRBJ2-6,13,-,TRBV7-9,CASDGSGANVLTF,TGTGCTTCAGATGGCTCTGGGGCCAACGTCCTGACTTTC
-,TRBJ2-7,15,-,TRBV20-1,CSATDLAGLSYEQYF,TGCAGTGCCACCGACCTGGCGGGGTTGTCCTACGAGCAGTACTTC
TRBD1,TRBJ1-5,17,many,TRBV20-1,CSAPSTGGVQGNQPQHF,TGCAGTGCCCCATCGACAGGGGGCGTTCAGGGCAATCAGCCCCAGCATTTT
-,TRBJ2-5,14,-,TRBV11-2,CASSPGLDQETQYF,TGTGCCAGCAGCCCCGGACTCGATCAAGAGACCCAGTACTTC
-,TRBJ2-7,12,-,TRBV15,CATSRDAYEQYF,TGTGCCACCAGCAGAGATGCCTACGAGCAGTACTTC
-,TRBJ2-3,14,-,TRBV5-1,CASRGTVSTDTQYF,TGCGCCAGCAGGGGTACGGTTAGCACAGATACGCAGTATTTT
TRBD2,TRBJ2-5,19,-,TRBV5-1,CASSFQPPVERGVVETQYF,TGCGCCAGCAGCTTCCAGCCGCCGGTAGAGCGGGGGGTTGTTGAGACCCAGTACTTC
TRBD1,TRBJ2-3,15,-,TRBV27,CASSHRQGATDTQYF,TGTGCCAGCAGTCACCGACAGGGAGCAACAGATACGCAGTATTTT
-,TRBJ2-6,17,once,TRBV6-5,CASSQSLPARGANVLTF,TGTGCCAGCAGTCAGTCCCTGCCGGCGCGCGGGGCCAACGTCCTGACTTTC
-,TRBJ2-3,14,few,TRBV7-9,CASSSTGLTDTQYF,TGTGCCAGCAGCTCGACAGGCCTCACAGATACGCAGTATTTT
-,TRBJ1-2,14,few,TRBV3-1,CASSPGFSGYGYTF,TGTGCCAGCAGCCCAGGGTTTAGTGGCTATGGCTACACCTTC
-,TRBJ2-7,15,-,TRBV6-1,CASSAGPGAYYEQYF,TGTGCCAGCAGTGCTGGACCAGGGGCCTACTACGAGCAGTACTTC
-,TRBJ1-1,12,few,TRBV12-3/TRBV12-4,CASTAGPSEAFF,TGTGCCAGCACCGCAGGGCCTTCTGAAGCTTTCTTT
-,TRBJ1-1,13,few,TRBV6-6,CASSPSPREGAFF,TGTGCCAGCAGCCCTAGCCCCCGGGAAGGAGCTTTCTTT
TRBD1,TRBJ1-5,13,-,TRBV5-5,CASSLDATGVQHF,TGTGCCAGCAGCTTGGACGCGACAGGGGTCCAGCATTTT
TRBD2,TRBJ2-5,14,few,TRBV11-3,CASKDRTSGETQYF,TGTGCCAGCAAAGACAGGACTAGCGGGGAGACCCAGTACTTC